Given below is one TCR beta chain in context. Its specificity is not known. Trimming left V 0 bases short and J 5 bases short, with 11 bases between. In germline, CDR1 is MNHEY, CDR2 SMNVEV (reference sequence). The CDR3 extends over 14 amino acids. The data originate from a study of T-cell memory formation after mild COVID-19. General observations from the study: For second-wave clones that peaked at day 37, SARS-CoV-2 specificity went unverified.

TCRdb passed the 5' RACE reads through MiXCR, listing each CDR3 protein once. The sample has under 550,000 distinct CDR3 sequences, 15% to 20% seen once. Sequences were obtained from PBMCs or a T cell subset sorted from them (not recorded which). This clonotype was sampled from an adult woman who had mild COVID-19 (a few samples of this study predate the infection). Cell type and time point are not known. The chain uses TRBV27 and TRBJ2-7, with D possibly TRBD1 on 6 matching bases. Here the CDR3 DNA reads TGTGCCAGCAGTTTATCCCCCAGGGGAAACGAGCAGTACTTC. Residues: CASSLSPRGNEQYF.